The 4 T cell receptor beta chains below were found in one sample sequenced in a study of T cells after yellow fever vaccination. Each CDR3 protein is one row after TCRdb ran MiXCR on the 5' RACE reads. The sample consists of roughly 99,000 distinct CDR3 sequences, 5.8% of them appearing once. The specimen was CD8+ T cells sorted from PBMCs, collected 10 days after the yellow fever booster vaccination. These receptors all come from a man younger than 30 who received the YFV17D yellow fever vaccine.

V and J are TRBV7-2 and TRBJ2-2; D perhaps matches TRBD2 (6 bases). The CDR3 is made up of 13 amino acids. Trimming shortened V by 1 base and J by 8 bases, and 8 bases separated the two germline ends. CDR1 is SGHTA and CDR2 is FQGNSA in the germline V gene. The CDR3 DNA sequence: TGTGCCAGCAGCTTAGGCGGGATAGGGGAGCTGTTTTTT. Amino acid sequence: CASSLGGIGELFF.

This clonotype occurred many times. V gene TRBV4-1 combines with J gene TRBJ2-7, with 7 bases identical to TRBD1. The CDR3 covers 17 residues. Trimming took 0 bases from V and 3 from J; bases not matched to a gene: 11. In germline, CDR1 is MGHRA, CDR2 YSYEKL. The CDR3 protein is CASSQDVDRPSVYEQYF. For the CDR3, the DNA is TGCGCCAGCAGCCAAGATGTGGACAGGCCGTCGGTCTACGAGCAGTACTTC.

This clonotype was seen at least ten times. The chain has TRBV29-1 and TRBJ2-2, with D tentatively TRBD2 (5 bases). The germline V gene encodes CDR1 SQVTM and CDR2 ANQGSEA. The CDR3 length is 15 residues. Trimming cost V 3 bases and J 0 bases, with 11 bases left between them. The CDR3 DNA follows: TGCAGCGTTGATTTGGGGAGATCGAACACCGGGGAGCTGTTTTTT. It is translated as CSVDLGRSNTGELFF.

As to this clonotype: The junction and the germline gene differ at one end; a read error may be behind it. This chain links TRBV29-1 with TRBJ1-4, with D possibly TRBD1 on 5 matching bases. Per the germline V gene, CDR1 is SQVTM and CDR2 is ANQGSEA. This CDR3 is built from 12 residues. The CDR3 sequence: CSVEGAREKLFF. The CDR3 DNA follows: TGCAGCGTGGAAGGGGCACGTGAAAAACTGTTTTTT.